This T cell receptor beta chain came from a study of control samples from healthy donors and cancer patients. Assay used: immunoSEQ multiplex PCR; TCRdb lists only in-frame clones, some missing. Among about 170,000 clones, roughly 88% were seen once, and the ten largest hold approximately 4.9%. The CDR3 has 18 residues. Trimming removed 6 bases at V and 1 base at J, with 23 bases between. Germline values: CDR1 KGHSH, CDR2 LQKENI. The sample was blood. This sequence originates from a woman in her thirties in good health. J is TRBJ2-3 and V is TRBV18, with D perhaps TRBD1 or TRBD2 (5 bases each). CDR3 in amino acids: CASSPWETVGAGTDTQYF. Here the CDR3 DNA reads TGTGCCAGCTCGCCTTGGGAGACGGTCGGGGCCGGCACAGATACGCAGTATTTT.